Detailed here is one T cell receptor (beta chain). This table comes from immunoSEQ multiplex PCR, and its TCRdb copy is limited to in-frame clones, with some not included. Among 75,000 or so clones listed, over 90% were seen once. The CDR3 spans 13 residues. Germline V gene data show CDR1 as SGHAT and CDR2 as FQNNGV. Trimming pared 5 bases from V and 4 bases from J, leaving 11 bases between. This sample was included in a study of technical replicates of blood from a few donors. This clonotype originated in a human donor in good health. The sequenced sample consisted of T cells isolated from PBMCs. The genes are TRBV11-2 and TRBJ1-2; D may be TRBD1 (6 bases). The CDR3: CASSPRGIYGYTF. The CDR3 nucleotides read TGTGCCAGCAGCCCGAGGGGGATCTATGGCTACACCTTC.